The 10 T cell receptor beta chains reported below all come from one sample, sequenced in a study of cytomegalovirus exposure and HLA in healthy donors. PCR employed 60 Vbeta and 13 Jbeta primers. TCRdb's copy holds only in-frame clones and misses some; the assay was immunoSEQ multiplex PCR. The sample comprises approximately 150,000 clones, about three fifths of which are singletons, and under 3% rests with the top ten. Source material: PBMCs. The receptors were gathered from a woman aged 25 to 45 in good health and CMV-seropositive.

This sequence joins TRBV2 and TRBJ1-2, with TRBD1 matching over 9 bases. Looked up from germline, CDR1 is SNHLY and CDR2 is FYNNEI. Unmatched junction bases numbered 7, after V lost 5 bases and J lost 6 bases. The CDR3 covers 14 residues. CDR3 bases: TGTGCCAGCAGTTCACCGGGACAGGGTAATGGCTACACCTTC. Its protein product is CASSSPGQGNGYTF.

The chain carries TRBV2 and TRBJ1-3; D possibly corresponds to TRBD1 (6 bases). This CDR3 comprises 11 residues. Between the trimmed V and J ends, which lost 8 bases and 10 bases, there was a span of 12 bases. CDR1 SNHLY and CDR2 FYNNEI come from the germline V gene. CDR3 amino acids: CASQGHGTIYF. In DNA, the CDR3 is TGTGCCAGCCAGGGGCACGGGACCATATATTTT.

V gene TRBV27 combines with J gene TRBJ2-1, with TRBD1 identical over 9 bases. V shed 0 bases, J shed 3 bases, and the junction held 9 bases outside the gene matches. Germline CDR1 reads MNHEY; CDR2 reads SMNVEV (reference sequence). The CDR3 covers 18 residues. The CDR3 spells CASSLSGQGLRHYNEQFF. CDR3 coding DNA: TGTGCCAGCAGTTTATCGGGACAGGGCCTTAGACACTACAATGAGCAGTTCTTC.

J is TRBJ1-1 and V is TRBV2; D perhaps matches TRBD1 (6 bases). V lost 8 bases, J lost 12 bases, and 19 bases lay in between. Germline CDR1 and CDR2: SNHLY and FYNNEI. This CDR3 is 12 amino acids long. The CDR3 loop is CASGGGGPRTFF. CDR3 DNA: TGTGCCAGCGGCGGGGGCGGGCCGAGGACTTTCTTT.

V usage is TRBV28 and J usage is TRBJ2-7, with D possibly matching TRBD1 (6 bases). The CDR3 contains 15 residues. The V end was cut by 1 base, the J end by 4 bases, with 14 bases between. Germline CDR1 and CDR2: MDHEN and SYDVKM. DNA for the CDR3: TGTGCCAGCAGTTTATCTTTTAGGGGGAGTTACGAGCAGTACTTC. Amino acids: CASSLSFRGSYEQYF.

The rearrangement uses TRBV4-1 and TRBJ2-7; perhaps TRBD1 as D (6 bases). CDR1 and CDR2 from the germline V gene are MGHRA and YSYEKL. This CDR3 region has 16 residues. The germline V and J ends were trimmed by 6 bases and 0 bases, with 18 bases remaining between them. CDR3 DNA: TGCGCCAGCAGTGGGACACCGACAAAGAGCTCCTACGAGCAGTACTTC. Translation: CASSGTPTKSSYEQYF.

The chain uses TRBV25-1 and TRBJ2-6; D may be TRBD1 (6 bases). The CDR3 extends over 15 amino acids. Germline loops: CDR1 MGHDK, CDR2 SYGVNS. V dropped 5 bases and J dropped 1 base, with 9 bases sitting between them. DNA of the CDR3: TGTGCCAGCAGTAACACAGGGTCTGGGGCCAACGTCCTGACTTTC. Translated: CASSNTGSGANVLTF.

The V gene is TRBV9, the J gene TRBJ2-3; possible D gene TRBD2, 5 bases. The CDR3 is made up of 15 amino acids. V gave up 0 bases and J gave up 3 bases, with 11 bases separating them. Germline-derived CDR1 and CDR2 are SGDLS and YYNGEE. The CDR3 loop is CASSVGTGWTDTQYF. In nucleotides, the CDR3 is TGTGCCAGCAGCGTAGGAACGGGGTGGACAGATACGCAGTATTTT.

In its sample, this clone was seen a few times. The V and J genes are TRBV7-8 and TRBJ2-7; 10 nucleotides match TRBD2. V was pared by 3 bases and J by 3 bases, with 5 bases of the junction left unmatched. Germline assignment: CDR1 SGHVS and CDR2 FQNEAQ. The length of the CDR3 is 15 residues. The CDR3 nucleotides are TGTGCCAGCAGCTTCCGGCTAGCGGGAGACTACGAGCAGTACTTC. Encoded protein: CASSFRLAGDYEQYF.

The V call is TRBV5-6, the J call TRBJ2-7, with D possibly matching TRBD1 (6 bases). The CDR3 runs to 14 residues. The ends were cut back, 4 bases at V and 1 base at J, with 12 bases in the middle. Germline V gene sequence: CDR1 SGHDT, CDR2 YYEEEE. This CDR3 reads CASSPWTVSYEQYF. The CDR3 region has the DNA TGTGCCAGCAGCCCGTGGACAGTATCCTACGAGCAGTACTTC.